A single sample is the source of the 15 T cell receptor beta chains below, sequenced in a study of STAT5B mutations in CD4+ large granular lymphocyte leukemia. Assay used: immunoSEQ multiplex PCR; TCRdb lists only in-frame clones, some missing. The sample carries about 21,000 clones, roughly 65% recorded once. Sequencing input: CD4+ T cells from blood buffy coats. Receptors were obtained from a human donor in good health.

The V gene is TRBV14, the J gene TRBJ2-2; 11 nucleotides match TRBD2. The germline CDR1 and CDR2 sequences are SGHDN and FVKESK. Trimming removed 5 bases from V and 6 bases from J; junction bases left unmatched: 5. The CDR3 is 15 residues long. CDR3 nucleotides: TGTGCCAGCAGCAACATAGCGGGAGGGCCCGGGGAGCTGTTTTTT. This sequence encodes CASSNIAGGPGELFF.

This chain joins TRBV5-4 and TRBJ2-5, with a possible D match to TRBD2 (6 bases). CDR1 and CDR2 (germline): SGHNT, YYREEE (reference sequence). The CDR3 runs to 14 residues. V lost 4 bases to trimming and J lost 4 bases, with 14 bases between them. CDR3 in DNA: TGTGCCAGCAGCGATAAGGCTAGCGCAGAGACCCAGTACTTC. The encoded protein is CASSDKASAETQYF.

The chain combines TRBV4-3 with TRBJ2-7; 10 bases align to TRBD1. The length of the CDR3 is 15 residues. The V gene's germline CDR1 is LGHNA and CDR2 YSLEER. The junction had 9 bases not matched to a gene; V was cut back by 4 bases and J by 6 bases. The DNA of the CDR3 is TGCGCCAGCAGCCCGGCCGGGACAGGGGTTAGCGAGCAGTACTTC. This sequence encodes CASSPAGTGVSEQYF.

The CDR3 DNA reads TGTGCCAGTAGTACGGGACAGGCAATGAACACTGAAGCTTTCTTT. It specifies CASSTGQAMNTEAFF. The chain is built from TRBV19 and TRBJ1-1; TRBD1 matches 8 bases. J gave up 0 bases and V 4 bases, and 4 bases lay outside the gene matches. This CDR3 has 15 amino acids. Germline assignment: CDR1 LNHDA and CDR2 SQIVND (reference sequence).

The chain couples TRBV7-2 to TRBJ2-7; D might be TRBD1 or TRBD2, each matching 5 bases. CDR3 length equals 16 residues. V shed 5 bases and J shed 4 bases, with 21 bases lying between them. The germline gives CDR1 SGHTA, CDR2 FQGNSA. In DNA form, the CDR3 reads TGTGCCAGCAGCCACGAGGGGTCTACGCGAGTTTACGAGCAGTACTTC. Translating it yields CASSHEGSTRVYEQYF.

The chain has TRBV2 and TRBJ2-2; D ambiguous. Trimming took off 5 bases at V and 0 bases at J, with 10 bases between the two ends. This CDR3 spans 15 amino acids. Germline V gene lookup returns CDR1 SNHLY and CDR2 FYNNEI. This chain's CDR3 is CASSPVIANTGELFF. The CDR3 nucleotides are TGTGCCAGCAGTCCGGTTATCGCGAACACCGGGGAGCTGTTTTTT.

This sequence joins TRBV5-4 and TRBJ2-6; D is undetermined. V was shortened by 6 bases and J by 1 base, with 8 bases between the two germline ends. The germline V gene has CDR1 SGHNT and CDR2 YYREEE (reference sequence). The CDR3 spans 14 residues. This chain's CDR3 is CASKRQSGANVLTF. CDR3 coding DNA: TGTGCCAGCAAGCGCCAGTCTGGGGCCAACGTCCTGACTTTC.

The chain carries TRBV14 and TRBJ1-4, with a possible D match to TRBD1 (6 bases). CDR1 is SGHDN and CDR2 is FVKESK in the germline V gene. The germline V and J ends were trimmed by 2 bases and 7 bases, with 11 bases remaining between them. The CDR3 sequence is 14 residues long. The CDR3: CASSQQGGGEKLFF. CDR3 bases: TGTGCCAGCAGCCAACAGGGAGGGGGTGAAAAACTGTTTTTT.

CDR3: CASSLGLDRSADTQYF. CDR3 bases: TGCGCCAGCAGCTTGGGTTTGGACAGGTCGGCAGATACGCAGTATTTT. The chain joins TRBV5-1 to TRBJ2-3; 7 bases map to TRBD1. Losses at the gene ends were 0 bases for V and 4 bases for J; bases not matched to a gene: 8. This CDR3 comprises 16 residues. Germline CDR1 is SGHRS and CDR2 is YFSETQ.

This chain connects TRBV2 to TRBJ2-3, with 9 bases aligning to TRBD2. CDR1 is SNHLY, CDR2 FYNNEI, per germline. The CDR3 consists of 17 residues. Unmatched junction bases numbered 13, after V lost 6 bases and J lost 3 bases. CDR3 coding DNA: TGTGCCAGCAGGGTTAGCGGGGGAAAGACCGGGACAGATACGCAGTATTTT. It translates to CASRVSGGKTGTDTQYF.

The chain joins TRBV4-3 to TRBJ2-5; 10 positions agree with TRBD1. The trim removed 0 bases at V and 5 bases at J, leaving 6 bases unmatched. In germline, CDR1 is LGHNA, CDR2 YSLEER. The CDR3 sequence is 16 residues long. The CDR3 region is CASSQEWTGGGETQYF. The CDR3 DNA is TGCGCCAGCAGCCAAGAATGGACAGGGGGTGGGGAGACCCAGTACTTC.

The chain combines TRBV27 with TRBJ2-7; D remains unclear. Germline V gives CDR1 MNHEY, CDR2 SMNVEV (reference sequence). Trimming removed 3 bases at V and 2 bases at J, with 11 bases between. This CDR3 has 14 amino acids. CDR3: CASSFRYGAYEQYF. CDR3 in DNA: TGTGCCAGCAGTTTCCGATACGGAGCCTACGAGCAGTACTTC.

The chain is built from TRBV9 and TRBJ1-4; TRBD1 matches 10 bases. Germline V lookup: CDR1 SGDLS, CDR2 YYNGEE. The V and J ends lost 1 base and 6 bases, in that order; junction bases with no gene match: 6. The CDR3 is made up of 16 amino acids. CDR3 sequence reads: CASSVTGQGRDEKLFF. The CDR3 DNA sequence: TGTGCCAGCAGCGTAACGGGACAGGGGAGGGATGAAAAACTGTTTTTT.

The chain has TRBV2 and TRBJ2-7; D is possibly TRBD2 (6 bases). The CDR3 is 14 residues long. Deletions cut 6 bases from V and 6 bases from J, with 18 bases between. The germline gives CDR1 SNHLY, CDR2 FYNNEI. The CDR3 sequence is CASRPSTSAGEQYF. The DNA of the CDR3 is TGTGCCAGCAGACCCTCGACCTCAGCGGGCGAGCAGTACTTC.

This clone was observed a single time. The chain links TRBV14 to TRBJ2-4; no definite D call. V was clipped by 1 base and J by 4 bases, with 8 bases between them. CDR3 length equals 14 residues. Per germline, CDR1 SGHDN and CDR2 FVKESK. The CDR3 protein is CASSQVGQKNIQYF. CDR3 DNA sequence: TGTGCCAGCAGCCAAGTTGGCCAGAAAAACATTCAGTACTTC.